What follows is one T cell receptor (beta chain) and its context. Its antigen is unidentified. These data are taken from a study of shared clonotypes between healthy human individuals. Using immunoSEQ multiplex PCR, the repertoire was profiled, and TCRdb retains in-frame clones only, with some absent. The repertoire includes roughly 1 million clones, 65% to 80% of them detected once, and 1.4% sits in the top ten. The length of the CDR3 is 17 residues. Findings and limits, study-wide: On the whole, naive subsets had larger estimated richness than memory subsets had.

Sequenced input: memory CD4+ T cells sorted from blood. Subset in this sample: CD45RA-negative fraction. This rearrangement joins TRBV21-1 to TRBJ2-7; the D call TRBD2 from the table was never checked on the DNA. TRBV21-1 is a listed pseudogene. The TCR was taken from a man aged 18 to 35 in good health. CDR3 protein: CASSKPRAAGGSYEQYF. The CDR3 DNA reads TGTGCCAGCAGCAAACCCCGTGCGGCGGGAGGGTCCTACGAGCAGTACTTC.